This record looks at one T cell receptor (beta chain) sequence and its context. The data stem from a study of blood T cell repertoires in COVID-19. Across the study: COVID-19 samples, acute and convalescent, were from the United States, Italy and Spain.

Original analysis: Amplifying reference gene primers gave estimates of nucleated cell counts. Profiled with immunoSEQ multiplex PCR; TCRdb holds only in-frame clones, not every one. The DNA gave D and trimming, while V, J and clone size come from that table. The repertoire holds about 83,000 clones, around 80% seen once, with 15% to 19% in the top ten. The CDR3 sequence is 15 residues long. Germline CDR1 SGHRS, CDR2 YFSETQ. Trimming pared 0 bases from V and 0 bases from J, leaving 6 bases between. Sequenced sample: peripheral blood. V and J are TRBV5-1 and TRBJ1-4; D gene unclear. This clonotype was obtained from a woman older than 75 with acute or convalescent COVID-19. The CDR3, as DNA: TGCGCCAGCAGCTTGGTGGGCGCAACTAATGAAAAACTGTTTTTT. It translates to CASSLVGATNEKLFF.